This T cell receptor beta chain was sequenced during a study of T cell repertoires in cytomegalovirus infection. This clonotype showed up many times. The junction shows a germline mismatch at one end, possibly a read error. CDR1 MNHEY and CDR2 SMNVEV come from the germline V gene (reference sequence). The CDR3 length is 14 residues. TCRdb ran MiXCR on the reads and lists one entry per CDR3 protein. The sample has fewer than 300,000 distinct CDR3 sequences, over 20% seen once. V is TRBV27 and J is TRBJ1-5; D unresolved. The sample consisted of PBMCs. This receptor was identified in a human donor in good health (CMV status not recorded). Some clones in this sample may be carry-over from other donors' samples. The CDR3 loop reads CASGLGSSNQPQHF. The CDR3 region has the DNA TGTGCCAGCGGTTTGGGCAGTAGCAATCAGCCCCAGCATTTT.